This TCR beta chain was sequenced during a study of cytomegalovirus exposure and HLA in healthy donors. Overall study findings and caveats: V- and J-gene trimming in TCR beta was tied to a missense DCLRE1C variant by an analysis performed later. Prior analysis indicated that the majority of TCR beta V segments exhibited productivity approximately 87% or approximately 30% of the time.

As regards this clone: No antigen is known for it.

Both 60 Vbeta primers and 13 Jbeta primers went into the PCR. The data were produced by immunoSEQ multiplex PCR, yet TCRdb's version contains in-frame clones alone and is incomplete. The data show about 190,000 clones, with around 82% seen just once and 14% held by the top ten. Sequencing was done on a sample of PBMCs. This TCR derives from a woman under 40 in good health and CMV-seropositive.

The CDR3 loop is CASSSNRGQGTF. The CDR3 bases are TGTGCCAGCAGCTCGAACAGGGGGCAGGGCACCTTC. V and J are TRBV28 and TRBJ1-2; 9 positions agree with TRBD1. V shed 6 bases and J 13 bases; nucleotides not matched to a gene: 9. The CDR3 extends over 12 amino acids. CDR1 is MDHEN and CDR2 is SYDVKM in the germline V gene.